The subject of this entry is one TCR beta chain. No antigen is known for it. Several immunoSEQ 96-well plates shared each subset's DNA, each plate a replicate. Clones were read by immunoSEQ multiplex PCR, and TCRdb kept only the in-frame ones, dropping some. Altogether over 700,000 clones are present, roughly 72% being singletons, with the ten largest covering under 2%. The data were taken from a study of shared clonotypes between healthy human individuals. The study, taken as a whole, reports: The study found 4.5% to 6% of naive CD4 clonotypes shared across a handful of donors. Generation probabilities were higher for clonotypes shared across all four sorted-subset donors than for unshared ones.

CD4+ cells were split into CD45RA+ naive and CD45RA-negative memory subsets. Germline CDR1 and CDR2: MGHRA and YSYEKL. This CDR3 has 15 residues. V was clipped by 0 bases and J by 3 bases, with 10 bases between them. This chain uses TRBV4-1 with TRBJ2-3, with D perhaps TRBD2 (5 bases). The sample comprised memory CD4+ T cells sorted from blood. Described subset: CD45RA-negative fraction. The sequence came from a woman aged 25 to 39 in good health. The CDR3 protein is CASSQDRDVTDTQYF. Written as DNA, the CDR3 is TGCGCCAGCAGCCAAGATCGGGATGTTACAGATACGCAGTATTTT.